Sequencing of this TCR beta chain was carried out in a study of T cell responses to AZD1222 COVID-19 vaccine. Points from the study as a whole: Across spike, vaccine-associated CD4 TCRs were found, dominant at 160-218 and 743-854.

The assay was immunoSEQ multiplex PCR, and TCRdb's table has in-frame clones only and misses some. The repertoire holds 75,000 to 100,000 clones, with around 86% as singletons. About this clone itself: Its antigen is undetermined.

The CDR3 is 13 amino acids. Germline V gives CDR1 SQVTM, CDR2 ANQGSEA. Losses at the gene ends were 6 bases for V and 2 bases for J; bases not matched to a gene: 4. The chain uses TRBV29-1 and TRBJ2-7, with TRBD2 identical over 10 bases. This receptor was taken from an adult in good health. This sample comprised peripheral blood, obtained on day 0 of AZD1222 vaccination. The CDR3 spells CSVWTSGAYEQYF. CDR3 nucleotide sequence: TGCAGCGTCTGGACTAGCGGAGCCTACGAGCAGTACTTC.